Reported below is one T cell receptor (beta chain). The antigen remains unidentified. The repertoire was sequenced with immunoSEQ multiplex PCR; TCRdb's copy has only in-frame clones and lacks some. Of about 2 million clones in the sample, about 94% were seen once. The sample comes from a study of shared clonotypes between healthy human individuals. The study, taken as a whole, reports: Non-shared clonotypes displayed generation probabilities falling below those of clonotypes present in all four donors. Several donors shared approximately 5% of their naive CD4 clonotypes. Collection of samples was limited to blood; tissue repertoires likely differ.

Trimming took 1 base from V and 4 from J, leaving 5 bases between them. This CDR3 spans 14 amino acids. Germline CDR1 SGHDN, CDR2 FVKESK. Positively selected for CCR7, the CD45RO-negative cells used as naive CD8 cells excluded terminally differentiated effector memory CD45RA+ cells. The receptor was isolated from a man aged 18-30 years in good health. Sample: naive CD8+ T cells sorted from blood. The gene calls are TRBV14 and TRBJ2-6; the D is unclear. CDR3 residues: CASSQGWGANVLTF. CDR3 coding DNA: TGTGCCAGCAGCCAAGGCTGGGGGGCCAACGTCCTGACTTTC.